This TCR beta chain was identified during a study of blood T cells in healthy people across ages. Primers used in a second PCR of about 7 to 12 cycles were a sample-barcoded 5' primer and a J-beta primer mix. TCRdb re-derived calls from the 5' RACE reads in MiXCR, one entry per CDR3 protein. Here the sample spans around 1,100,000 distinct CDR3 sequences, roughly two fifths being singletons. The CDR3 sequence is 17 residues long. The V and J genes are TRBV21-1 and TRBJ1-2. TRBV21-1 is designated a pseudogene. The receptor was derived from a man between 18 and 35 years old in good health. Sequenced sample: blood. The CDR3 nucleotides are TGTGCCAGCAGCAATCAGGGAGGTCGGGGACGGATCTATGGCTACACCTTC. This codes for CASSNQGGRGRIYGYTF.